The rows below give T cell receptor beta chains drawn from one sample of a study of blood T cells in healthy people across ages. One entry per CDR3 protein, called by TCRdb with MiXCR from the 5' RACE reads. The sample shows fewer than 900,000 distinct CDR3 sequences, 30% to 45% of them seen only once. The sequencing sample was made of blood. The source of these receptors is a man between 18 and 29 years old in good health. Each CDR3 is given without its conserved first and last residue. Fields, in order: V gene, clone size, CDR3 protein. For some rows the clone size is stated as once, few or many, or as a class when expanded; others skip it.

>TRBV6-5|-
ASSYSVFGGGAIQY
>TRBV29-1|many
SVAEGGRDIQY
>TRBV5-1|few
ASSPRLLPSPLH
>TRBV6-6|-
ASRDGTDSYGYT
>TRBV10-3|many
ATSPSGATGANVLT
>TRBV12-3/TRBV12-4|few
ASWIGGGELF
>TRBV5-8|few
ASSWRPGRSSYEQY
>TRBV6-5|few
ASSFGGAFYNEQF
>TRBV9|many
ASSDRNEQF
>TRBV10-3|-
ATRGADTEAF
>TRBV12-3/TRBV12-4|-
TSSADLVSSNEQY
>TRBV9|-
ASSNREEGVRETQY
>TRBV29-1|few
SVEGVSLYGYT
>TRBV2|few
SRGGASGGDTQY
>TRBV9|-
ASSGQGSNTEAF
>TRBV12-3/TRBV12-4|few
ASSLAALNQPQH
>TRBV5-6|-
ASSLELGQGEQF
>TRBV14|few
ASSRTADSQETQY
>TRBV6-2/TRBV6-3|few
ASSFRSNEQY
>TRBV5-6|-
ASSTDLEETQY
>TRBV12-3/TRBV12-4|-
ASSVVRPGELF
>TRBV12-3/TRBV12-4|-
ASSPVLYEQY
>TRBV14|-
ASSQEKGANYGYT
>TRBV24-1|once
ATSDLGQLKETQY
>TRBV6-2/TRBV6-3|-
ASSPQRAGGTDTQY
>TRBV6-2/TRBV6-3|-
ASSHGQGKY
>TRBV12-3/TRBV12-4|many
ASRTGPPNTQY
>TRBV18|few
ASSPVSYDTQY
>TRBV4-3|few
ASSRVLAGGSDEQY
>TRBV4-2|-
ASSDPTGGNQPQH
>TRBV9|-
ASRPAGAGTEAF
>TRBV5-1|many
ASSLAGHLDEQY
>TRBV6-5|-
ASSYEAPRADTQY
>TRBV4-3|few
ASSQDPWTDATNEKLF
>TRBV10-3|-
AISDLLAGKETQY